This record looks at one T cell receptor (beta chain) sequence and its context. What antigen it recognizes has not been identified. Base qualities are not recorded, but no much larger clone differs from it by a single base. The same CDR3 also results from other DNA sequences found in this sample. CDR1 and CDR2, looked up from the germline V gene, are SGHTA and FQGNSA. V lost 0 bases and J lost 4 bases, and the count of bases not matched to a germline gene is 0. The CDR3 holds 14 amino acids from the cysteine to the phenylalanine. Only CDR3 DNA remains: 42 bases, in frame from the first base. In total, roughly 670 healthy bone marrow donors made up the cohort. Cohort members were all nominally healthy when sampled, although unrecorded immune exposures were likely present. The donor was CMV seronegative and belonged to the group of several hundred seronegative cohort members. A peripheral blood sample was collected from each donor, and TCR beta sequencing was performed on peripheral blood mononuclear cells. The Qiagen DNeasy Blood Extraction Kit was used to extract genomic DNA from the blood cell samples.

The data stem from a study of cytomegalovirus exposure and HLA in healthy donors (dated by TCRdb to between 2016 and 2019). Study-wide context: According to an earlier analysis of 450 to 650 of the donors, about 179 million T cells yielded 120 million or so unique TCR beta sequences and about 280 Gb of sequence data. A later genetic analysis used genome-wide SNP genotypes for about three fifths of the 666 donors, treating that subset as a discovery cohort. High-throughput TCR immunosequencing, statistical association of individual TCRs with disease status, and machine learning were combined to predict cytomegalovirus infection status. Of the 398 genotyped donors, approximately 82% fell in the genetic ancestry cluster associated with self-reported Caucasian donors. In a later analysis, previously published TCR beta repertoires from 670 or so donors were re-analyzed and high-resolution HLA genotyping was added so that TCR occurrence patterns could be studied. Every discovery cohort repertoire had been produced on one sequencing platform. Donor age, sex, ethnicity and CMV serostatus were compiled together with the repertoire data. In the later analysis, no new phenotypic data were used to find candidate immune exposures; instead, reliance was placed on TCR beta sequences and their occurrence across donors. The number of typed donors differed by locus: about 629-630 for A, B, C, DRB1 and DQB1; 522 for DQA1; 606 for DPA1; and roughly 450 for DPB1. An early release that covered roughly 600 HLA-typed donors contained approximately 290 gigabases of sequencing data and some 87 million unique TCR sequences. An earlier analysis of 500 to 650 of the donors applied high-throughput TCR beta sequencing to assess whether each TCR beta V gene segment acted as functional or pseudogenic. Four or five DR-DQ haplotypes were handled as single units for association and clustering, since linkage in the cohort was strong. The aim of the study was to test whether cataloging public T cell receptors could identify signatures of past pathogen exposure. HLA typing included class I and class II loci at four-digit resolution. Across about 380 genotyped donors of the cohort, an average of approximately 240,000 unique TCR beta nucleotide sequences per donor were sequenced, and roughly 18% of those sequences were non-productive. Using immunosequencing, the study profiled T cell repertoires from about 610 subjects and related those repertoires to cytomegalovirus serostatus. Along with the roughly 610-subject first cohort, a separate validation cohort of roughly 110 different subjects was used. General findings and caveats noted by the study authors: This cohort had only TCR beta chains sequenced, and the lack of alpha or paired-chain data limited which features could be detected. When HLA alleles, especially DR and DQ, strongly co-occurred, TCR associations were difficult to assign to individual alleles. A further reported finding was that TCR beta sequences accurately predicted the HLA-A and HLA-B alleles for most subjects in the first cohort. For the cohort, immune exposure information was limited to CMV serostatus. Broadly in line with IMGT annotations, most TCR beta V segments showed up in productive rearrangements about 87% or about 30% of the time in an earlier analysis of several hundred of the donors. Sequencing depth was assumed to be roughly uniform across donors in the presence/absence analyses, though that assumption may not hold. Specific HLA alleles were associated with roughly 16,000 TCR beta sequences at a false discovery rate of 0.05 in a later analysis. In a later genetic analysis, fewer N-insertions in productive TCRs were reported among donors in an Asian-associated ancestry cluster than the roughly 640-donor mean. Correlated functional status among segregating V segments might be attributable to linkage disequilibrium, but an unknown experimental factor could not be ruled out. In the study, approximately 150 TCR beta chains were listed as associated with cytomegalovirus. In a later analysis, most CMV-associated TCR beta chains were found to appear HLA-restricted, with HLA associations seemingly driven largely by CMV exposure. A cluster of highly shared sequence variants was judged likely to be a technical artifact of the sequencing pipeline. A later genetic analysis associated a missense DCLRE1C variant with V-gene and J-gene trimming of TCR beta chains, and an independent cohort replicated the association. Most TCR sequences were seen in very few donors, while some public TCRs were found in many individuals. The authors suggested that the approach could potentially be generalized to other disease states and immunological phenotypes. In vitro tests confirmed that a few of the cytomegalovirus-associated TCR beta chains recognize cytomegalovirus antigens. Several of the top co-occurrence clusters appeared to be linked to parvovirus B19, influenza, CMV and Epstein-Barr virus, according to a later analysis. Cytomegalovirus status was reported to be diagnosed by the classifier with high specificity and sensitivity in both the original and validation cohorts. Because counts were too low, under 20 rarely observed V segments, including chromosome 9 orphons, were left out of the earlier analysis of 500 to 750 of the donors. Some IMGT-functional V segments, including TRBV6-2 and TRBV6-3, could not be told apart with the 87-base-pair reads, so those segments were excluded. In a later analysis, TCR association rates were found to vary across HLA loci, with the most associated TCRs seen for DRB1 alleles and the fewest for HLA-C alleles. Because HLA typing was unavailable for some donors at each locus, only the typed subset was used in association tests. In a later analysis, HLA-associated TCR beta chains were found to be more clonally expanded and to have lower generation probabilities than equally common non-associated chains.

Receptor amplification or capture employed the immunoSEQ multiplex PCR assay. For the multiplex PCR, a mixture combining 60 forward primers for TCR Vbeta segments and 13 reverse primers for TCR Jbeta segments was used. Amplification of the CDR3 region of rearranged TCR beta genes was performed with a multiplex PCR assay on genomic DNA. Amplified TCR beta libraries were sequenced as 87-base-pair reads on the Illumina HiSeq System. As for how the authors treated the data: A later analysis counted around 72 million unique TCR beta chains across the 666 repertoires, and around 12 million of these chains were shared by at least two donors. Raw reads were error-corrected and collapsed into unique sequences by a nearest-neighbor algorithm in which closely related sequences were merged to remove PCR and sequencing errors. V, D and J gene segments were assigned by aligning CDR3 sequences to IMGT reference sequences. Each retained sequence needed at least a six-nucleotide match to both a V gene segment and a J gene segment. Rearrangements were called productive when the CDR3 lacked stop codons and stayed in frame with V and J; all others were non-productive. CDR3 was defined by IMGT convention, running from the second conserved V-encoded cysteine to the conserved J-encoded phenylalanine. In an earlier analysis of approximately 500 of the donors, sequences lacking an unambiguous match to a single V gene segment were excluded. In an earlier analysis of several hundred of the donors, V segments were called functional above 56.7% productive rearrangements and were called segregating when the between-donor standard deviation exceeded 5%. A statistical classification framework was developed to diagnose cytomegalovirus status using the catalog of TCR beta chain sequences. In a later analysis, V and J genes were assigned by comparing TCR nucleotide sequences against IMGT/GENE-DB human TR gene sequences. A later analysis assigned CDR3 sequences and most-parsimonious VDJ recombination scenarios with the TCRdist pipeline. A later analysis defined each TCR beta chain by its CDR3 amino acid sequence plus V-gene family, and excluded reads lacking a unique V-gene family. To address suspected cross-contamination and a sequencing artifact, a later analysis removed a few hundred highly shared, low-generation-probability nucleotide sequences. For each public chain, a later analysis derived a clonal expansion index from normalized ranks of inferred template counts within each repertoire. A later analysis computed generation probabilities with a VDJ recombination model fitted to out-of-frame rearrangements, and checked the results against IGoR. A later analysis scored TCR-TCR, TCR-HLA and TCR-CMV co-occurrence with hypergeometric tests, applying a repertoire-size bias correction to TCR pairs. In a later analysis, false discovery rates were estimated by permuting HLA or CMV assignments 20 times. In a later analysis, co-occurring TCRs were grouped using DBSCAN, and TCRdist sequence similarity was added for clustering within HLA-allele-positive subsets. Repertoires with fewer than 30,000 or more than 120,000 public chains, plus five repertoires with anomalous nucleotide sharing, were excluded from co-occurrence clustering. As stored in TCRdb, this immuneACCESS dataset retains in-frame rearrangements with V and J assigned. A fraction of the clones does not appear; measured against another copy, unresolved V genes explain less than half of the discrepancy, and the remainder lacks a known reason. For V, J and clone size, that table is used; D and trimming come from the DNA. In all, the sample holds 150,000 to 200,000 clones, and roughly 83% of those were seen once. The ten largest clones capture around 0.26% of the sample.

The TCR was taken from a boy aged 5-17 years in good health and CMV-seronegative. The V and J segments used are TRBV7-2 and TRBJ1-2, with 9 bases aligning to TRBD1. Sequenced material: PBMCs. The DNA sequence is as follows: TGTGCCAGCAGCTTAGCGGGACAGGGCTATGGCTACACCTTC. Its product reads: CASSLAGQGYGYTF.